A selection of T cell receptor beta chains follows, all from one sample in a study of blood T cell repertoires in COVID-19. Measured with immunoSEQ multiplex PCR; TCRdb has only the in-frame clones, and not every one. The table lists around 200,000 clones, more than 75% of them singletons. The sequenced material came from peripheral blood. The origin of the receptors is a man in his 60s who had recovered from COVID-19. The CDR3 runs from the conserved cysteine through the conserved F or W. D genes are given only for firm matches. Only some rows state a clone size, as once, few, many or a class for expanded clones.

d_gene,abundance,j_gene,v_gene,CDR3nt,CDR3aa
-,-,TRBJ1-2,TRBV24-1,TGTGCCACCAGTGAGAGTTACTCTGGCTACACCTTC,CATSESYSGYTF
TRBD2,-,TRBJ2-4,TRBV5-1,TGCGCCAGCAGCCCTAGCGGTACATTGGACATTCAGTACTTC,CASSPSGTLDIQYF
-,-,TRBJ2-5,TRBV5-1,TGCGCCAGCAGCTTTCAGGGAGGTGAGGAGACCCAGTACTTC,CASSFQGGEETQYF
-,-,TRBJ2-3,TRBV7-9,TGTGCCAGCAGCCCCTCGACACGCACAGATACGCAGTATTTT,CASSPSTRTDTQYF
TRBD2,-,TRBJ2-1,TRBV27,TGTGCCAGCAGGCAAACTAGCGGCGGCAATGAGCAGTTCTTC,CASRQTSGGNEQFF
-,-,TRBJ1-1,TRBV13,TGTGCCAGCGGAAACACGGGGAGAGTTGCTTTCTTT,CASGNTGRVAFF
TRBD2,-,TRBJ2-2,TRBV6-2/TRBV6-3,TGTGCCAGCAGTTACCCGGGACTAACGAACACCGGGGAGCTGTTTTTT,CASSYPGLTNTGELFF
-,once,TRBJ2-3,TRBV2,TGTGCCAGCAGTGAAGGGTGGCTAGCGATGGTTTCTACGCAGTATTTT,CASSEGWLAMVSTQYF
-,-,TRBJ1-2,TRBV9,TGTGCCAGTCCTGGAGGGAGGGGCTACACCTTC,CASPGGRGYTF
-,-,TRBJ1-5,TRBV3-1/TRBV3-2,TGTGCCAGCAGCCAAGGGGCAGCATCCCTTAATCAGCCCCAGCATTTT,CASSQGAASLNQPQHF
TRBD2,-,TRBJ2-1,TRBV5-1,TGCGCCACCACAAATAGCGGGAGGCCCGATGAGCAGTTCTTC,CATTNSGRPDEQFF
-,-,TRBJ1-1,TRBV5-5,TGTGCCAGCAGCTTGAGCCACCTGAACACTGAAGCTTTCTTT,CASSLSHLNTEAFF
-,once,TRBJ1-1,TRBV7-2,TGTGCCAGCAGCCCGAACCGGGTCTTCGGGAACACTGAAGCTTTCTTT,CASSPNRVFGNTEAFF
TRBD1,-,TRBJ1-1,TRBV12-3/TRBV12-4,TGTGCCAGCAGTCCGGGACAGGGCACTGAAGCTTTCTTT,CASSPGQGTEAFF
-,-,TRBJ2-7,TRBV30,TGTGCCTGGAGTGAAAAGGGAGGAAGGGACGAGCAGTACTTC,CAWSEKGGRDEQYF
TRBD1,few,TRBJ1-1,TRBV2,TGTGCCAGCAACCCTGACAGGGGGATGAACACTGAAGCTTTCTTT,CASNPDRGMNTEAFF
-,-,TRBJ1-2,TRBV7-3,TGTGCCAGCAGCTCCGGGGAGGGCTATGGCTACACCTTC,CASSSGEGYGYTF
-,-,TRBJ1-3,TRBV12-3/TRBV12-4,TGTGCCAGCAGTTATAGCTCTGGAAACACCATATATTTT,CASSYSSGNTIYF